A single sample gave rise to the 20 T cell receptor beta chains below, sequenced in a study of CD4 T cells in relation to SARS-CoV-2 and coronaviruses. TCRdb keeps only in-frame clones here, not all; method: immunoSEQ multiplex PCR. The sample includes about 60,000 clones, roughly nine tenths of them seen just once. The sequenced sample consisted of naive CD4+ T cells from PBMCs. Subset noted: naive CD4+ T cells isolated by negative enrichment. The receptors shown here come from an adult with COVID-19.

V and J are TRBV20-1 and TRBJ2-7, with 13 nucleotides matching TRBD2. CDR3 length equals 15 residues. The V gene end was trimmed by 3 bases and the J gene end by 0 bases; junction bases not matched to a gene: 2. CDR1 is DFQATT, CDR2 SNEGSKA, per germline (reference sequence). The CDR3 coding sequence is TGCAGTGCTAGTACTAGCGGGAGGGGCTCCTACGAGCAGTACTTC. The encoded protein is CSASTSGRGSYEQYF.

This sequence joins TRBV9 and TRBJ2-3; TRBD2 might be the D (5 bases). This CDR3 contains 15 residues. The germline gives CDR1 SGDLS, CDR2 YYNGEE. Trimming took off 6 bases at V and 4 bases at J, with 18 bases between the two ends. DNA of the CDR3: TGTGCCAGCACCTACACCGGGGATTCCGCAGATACGCAGTATTTT. Protein product: CASTYTGDSADTQYF.

The chain couples TRBV11-2 to TRBJ2-7, with a tentative D call TRBD2 (6 bases). The CDR3 totals 15 residues. Per the germline V gene, CDR1 is SGHAT and CDR2 is FQNNGV. Trimming shortened V by 3 bases and J by 2 bases, and 14 bases separated the two germline ends. CDR3 coding DNA: TGTGCCAGCAGCTTTACTAGCTCCCTAACCTACGAGCAGTACTTC. Amino acids: CASSFTSSLTYEQYF.

The rearrangement joins TRBV25-1 to TRBJ2-3, with 8 bases identical to TRBD1. The J segment lost 0 bases and the V segment lost 6 bases, leaving 8 bases of the junction unmatched. This CDR3 region has 16 residues. Per the germline V gene, CDR1 is MGHDK and CDR2 is SYGVNS. Here the CDR3 DNA reads TGTGCCAGCAGCGACAGGGGCAGGGCTAGCACAGATACGCAGTATTTT. Encoded protein: CASSDRGRASTDTQYF.

The gene calls are TRBV9 and TRBJ2-3; either TRBD1 or TRBD2 may fit D (5 bases each). With 0 bases removed from V and 4 bases from J, the gap between germline ends came to 15 bases. CDR1 is SGDLS and CDR2 is YYNGEE in the germline V gene. This CDR3 has 16 amino acids. The CDR3 DNA reads TGTGCCAGCAGCGTAGGGGACCACTCGGGGTCAGATACGCAGTATTTT. Protein sequence: CASSVGDHSGSDTQYF. The full variable domain, rest sourced from reference TRBV9 and TRBJ2-3, is DSGVTQTPKHLITATGQRVTLRCSPRSGDLSVYWYQQSLDQGLQFLIQYYNGEERAKGNILERFSAQQFPDLHSELNLSSLELGDSALYFCASSVGDHSGSDTQYFGPGTRLTVL.

The CDR3 nucleotides are TGTGCCAGCTATAACAGCTATGGCTACACCTTC. Its translation is CASYNSYGYTF. The V call is TRBV28, the J call TRBJ1-2; D is unclear. CDR3 length: 11 residues. The V and J ends lost 8 bases and 4 bases respectively, with 8 bases between them. Germline loops: CDR1 MDHEN, CDR2 SYDVKM.

The V and J genes are TRBV7-8 and TRBJ2-1, with D unclear. V was shortened by 2 bases and J by 5 bases, with 10 bases between the two germline ends. The CDR3 has 14 residues. The V gene's germline CDR1 is SGHVS and CDR2 FQNEAQ. CDR3 DNA: TGTGCCAGCAGCTTAAGCCAACTCAACAATGAGCAGTTCTTC. This sequence encodes CASSLSQLNNEQFF.

This chain links TRBV10-3 with TRBJ2-1; 9 bases are shared with TRBD2. The CDR3 length is 15 residues. J gave up 5 bases and V 5 bases, and 7 bases lay outside the gene matches. In germline, CDR1 is ENHRY, CDR2 SYGVKD. In DNA form, the CDR3 reads TGTGCCATCAGTAGGGGGCTAGCGGGAAACAATGAGCAGTTCTTC. Amino acid sequence: CAISRGLAGNNEQFF.

The rearrangement links TRBV3-1 (or the pseudogene TRBV3-2) to TRBJ2-1; 10 nucleotides align to TRBD2. The CDR3 is made up of 14 amino acids. The junction had 7 bases not matched to a gene; V was cut back by 4 bases and J by 10 bases. CDR1 is LGHDT, CDR2 YNNKEL, per germline (reference sequence). Here the CDR3 reads CASSPLAGGGEQFF. The CDR3 DNA reads as TGTGCCAGCAGCCCGTTAGCGGGAGGAGGAGAGCAGTTCTTC.

The chain recombines TRBV28 with TRBJ2-7; 7 bases align to TRBD2. Germline V lookup: CDR1 MDHEN, CDR2 SYDVKM. CDR3 length: 16 residues. V lost 5 bases, J lost 0 bases, and 10 bases stayed unmatched. Here the CDR3 DNA reads TGTGCCAGCAGTCTCAGTTCCCGGGACTACTCCTACGAGCAGTACTTC. The encoded protein is CASSLSSRDYSYEQYF.

V and J are TRBV6-5 and TRBJ2-2, with D possibly matching TRBD1 (6 bases). The V gene's germline CDR1 is MNHEY and CDR2 SVGAGI. Between the trimmed V and J ends, which lost 6 bases and 2 bases, there was a span of 7 bases. This CDR3 spans 13 amino acids. The CDR3 DNA reads as TGTGCCAGCAGGGACAGTAACACCGGGGAGCTGTTTTTT. Translation: CASRDSNTGELFF.

V and J are TRBV7-9 and TRBJ1-1; 9 bases fit TRBD1. The CDR3 loop spans 14 amino acids. Germline-derived CDR1 and CDR2 are SEHNR and FQNEAQ (reference sequence). J was trimmed by 5 bases and V by 5 bases; bases with no gene match: 6. In nucleotides, the CDR3 is TGTGCCAGCAGCCCTACAGGGGGCTGGACTGAAGCTTTCTTT. Protein sequence: CASSPTGGWTEAFF.

The rearrangement joins TRBV6-5 to TRBJ2-1, with D maybe TRBD2 (5 bases). The CDR3 is 15 amino acids. Germline loops: CDR1 MNHEY, CDR2 SVGAGI. V lost 6 bases and J lost 9, with 21 bases in between. CDR3 in DNA: TGTGCCAGCAGCTTGGGCGCGGGTTCTGTTAGTGAGCAGTTCTTC. Translating it yields CASSLGAGSVSEQFF.

The sample holds a few counts of this clone. The rearrangement joins TRBV5-1 to TRBJ1-6; weak D call: TRBD1 (5 bases). Germline-derived CDR1 and CDR2 are SGHRS and YFSETQ. This CDR3 is built from 13 residues. V shed 4 bases and J shed 10 bases, with 12 bases lying between them. The CDR3 sequence is CASSQDGGSPLHF. For the CDR3, the DNA is TGCGCCAGCAGCCAAGACGGGGGATCACCCCTCCACTTT.

J is TRBJ2-3 and V is TRBV19; TRBD2 is a possible D gene (6 bases). The germline V gene encodes CDR1 LNHDA and CDR2 SQIVND (reference sequence). Trimming cost V 5 bases and J 4 bases, with 22 bases left between them. The CDR3 totals 17 residues. This chain's CDR3 is CASSSQGRGISADTQYF. The CDR3 DNA reads TGTGCCAGTAGTTCCCAAGGTCGCGGGATCTCCGCAGATACGCAGTATTTT.

The chain recombines TRBV5-1 with TRBJ2-5; D ambiguous. The CDR3 has 12 amino acids. Germline values: CDR1 SGHRS, CDR2 YFSETQ. The V gene lost 2 bases and the J gene lost 2 bases, with 4 bases spanning the gap. The chain's CDR3 is CASSFIQETQYF. CDR3 coding DNA: TGCGCCAGCAGCTTTATTCAAGAGACCCAGTACTTC.

The chain couples TRBV28 to TRBJ2-2; D remains unclear. The CDR3 length is 14 residues. The V gene's germline CDR1 is MDHEN and CDR2 SYDVKM. Trimming took 5 bases from V and 6 from J, leaving 13 bases between them. The DNA for the CDR3 is TGTGCCAGCAGTCCCTCCCTCCCAGCCGGGGAGCTGTTTTTT. Amino acids: CASSPSLPAGELFF.

The genes are TRBV7-2 and TRBJ2-1; no definite D call. V was shortened by 3 bases and J by 4 bases, with 10 bases between the two germline ends. This CDR3 is built from 14 residues. Germline CDR1 is SGHTA and CDR2 is FQGNSA. The CDR3, as DNA: TGTGCCAGCAGCTTGACCCCGAGTTACAATGAGCAGTTCTTC. This sequence encodes CASSLTPSYNEQFF.

The rearrangement joins TRBV18 to TRBJ2-1; TRBD2 aligns across 14 bases. Trimming cost V 0 bases and J 6 bases; bases outside gene matches: 1. Per the germline V gene, CDR1 is KGHSH and CDR2 is LQKENI. The CDR3 loop spans 16 amino acids. DNA for the CDR3: TGTGCCAGCTCACCACCGACTAGCGGGAGGGGCAATGAGCAGTTCTTC. It codes for CASSPPTSGRGNEQFF.

The V call is TRBV30, the J call TRBJ2-3; TRBD2 might be the D (5 bases). Looked up from germline, CDR1 is GTSNPN and CDR2 is SVGIG (reference sequence). V lost 2 bases, J lost 4 bases, and 19 bases lay in between. The CDR3 has 16 residues. This CDR3 is CAWSRPLVQAADTQYF. Here the CDR3 DNA reads TGTGCCTGGAGTCGGCCACTAGTACAAGCAGCAGATACGCAGTATTTT. The full variable domain, rest sourced from reference TRBV30 and TRBJ2-3, is SQTIHQWPATLVQPVGSPLSLECTVEGTSNPNLYWYRQAAGRGLQLLFYSVGIGQISSEVPQNLSASRPQDRQFILSSKKLLLSDSGFYLCAWSRPLVQAADTQYFGPGTRLTVL.